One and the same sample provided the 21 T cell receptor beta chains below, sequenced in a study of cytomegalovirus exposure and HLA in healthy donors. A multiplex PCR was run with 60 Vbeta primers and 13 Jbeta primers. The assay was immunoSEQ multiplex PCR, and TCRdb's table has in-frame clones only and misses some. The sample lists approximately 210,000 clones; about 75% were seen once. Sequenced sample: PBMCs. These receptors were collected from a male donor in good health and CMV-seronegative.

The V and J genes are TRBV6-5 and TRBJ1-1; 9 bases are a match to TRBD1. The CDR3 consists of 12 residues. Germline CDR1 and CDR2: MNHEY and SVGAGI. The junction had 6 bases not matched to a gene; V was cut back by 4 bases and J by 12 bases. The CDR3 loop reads CASSSGTGRTFF. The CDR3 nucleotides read TGTGCCAGCAGTTCCGGGACAGGGCGGACTTTCTTT.

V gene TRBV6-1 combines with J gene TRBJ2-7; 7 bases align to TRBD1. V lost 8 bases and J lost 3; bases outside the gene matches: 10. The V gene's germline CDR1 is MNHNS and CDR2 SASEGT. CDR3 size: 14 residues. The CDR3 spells CASAFSRDSYEQYF. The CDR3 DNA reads TGTGCCAGCGCTTTTAGCCGGGACAGCTACGAGCAGTACTTC.

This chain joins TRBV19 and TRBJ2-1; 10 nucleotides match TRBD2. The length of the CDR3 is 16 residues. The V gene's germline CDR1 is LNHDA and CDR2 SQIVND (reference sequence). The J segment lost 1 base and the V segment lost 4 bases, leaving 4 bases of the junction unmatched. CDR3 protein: CASSTRLAGSYNEQFF. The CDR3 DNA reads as TGTGCCAGTAGTACCCGACTAGCGGGTTCCTACAATGAGCAGTTCTTC.

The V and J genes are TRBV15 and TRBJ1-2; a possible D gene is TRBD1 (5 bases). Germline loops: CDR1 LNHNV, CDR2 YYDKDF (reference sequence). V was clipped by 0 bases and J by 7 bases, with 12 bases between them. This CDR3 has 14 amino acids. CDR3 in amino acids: CATSRDRDRSGYTF. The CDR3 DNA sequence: TGTGCCACCAGCAGAGATAGAGACAGATCTGGCTACACCTTC.

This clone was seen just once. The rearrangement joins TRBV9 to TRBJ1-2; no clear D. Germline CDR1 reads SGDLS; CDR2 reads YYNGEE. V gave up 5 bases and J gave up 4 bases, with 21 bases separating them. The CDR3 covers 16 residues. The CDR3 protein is CASRRKGETGVYGYTF. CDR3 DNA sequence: TGTGCCAGCAGGCGTAAGGGAGAAACGGGCGTCTATGGCTACACCTTC.

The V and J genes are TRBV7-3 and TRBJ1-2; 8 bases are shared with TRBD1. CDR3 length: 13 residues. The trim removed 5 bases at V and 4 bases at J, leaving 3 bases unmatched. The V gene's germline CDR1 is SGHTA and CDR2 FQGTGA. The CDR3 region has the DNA TGTGCCAGCAGCCGAGGACAGGGCTATGGCTACACCTTC. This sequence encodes CASSRGQGYGYTF.

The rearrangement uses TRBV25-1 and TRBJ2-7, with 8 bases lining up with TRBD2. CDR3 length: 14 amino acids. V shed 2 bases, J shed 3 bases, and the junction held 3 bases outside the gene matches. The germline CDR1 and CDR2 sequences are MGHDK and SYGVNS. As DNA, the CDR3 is TGTGCCAGCAGTGAAAGCGGGGGCTTCTACGAGCAGTACTTC. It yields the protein CASSESGGFYEQYF.

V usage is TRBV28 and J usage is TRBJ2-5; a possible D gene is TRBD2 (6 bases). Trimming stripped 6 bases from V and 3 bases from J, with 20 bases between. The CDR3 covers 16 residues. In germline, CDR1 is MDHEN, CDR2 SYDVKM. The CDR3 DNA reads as TGTGCCAGCAGGCCTTTGGCGGGAAGGGGAGAAGAGACCCAGTACTTC. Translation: CASRPLAGRGEETQYF.

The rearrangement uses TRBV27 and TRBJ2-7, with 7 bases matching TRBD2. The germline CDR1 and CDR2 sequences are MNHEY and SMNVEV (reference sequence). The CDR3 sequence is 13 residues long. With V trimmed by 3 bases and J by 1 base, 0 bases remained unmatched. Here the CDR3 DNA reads TGTGCCAGCAGTTTCGGGGGGTCCTACGAGCAGTACTTC. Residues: CASSFGGSYEQYF.

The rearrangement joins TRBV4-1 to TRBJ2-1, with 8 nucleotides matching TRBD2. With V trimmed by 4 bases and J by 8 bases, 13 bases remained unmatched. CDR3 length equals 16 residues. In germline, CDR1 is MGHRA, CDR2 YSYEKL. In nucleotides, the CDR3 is TGCGCCAGCAGCCCGGCGGGGCGGGAGGATAGGGATGAGCAGTTCTTC. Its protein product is CASSPAGREDRDEQFF.

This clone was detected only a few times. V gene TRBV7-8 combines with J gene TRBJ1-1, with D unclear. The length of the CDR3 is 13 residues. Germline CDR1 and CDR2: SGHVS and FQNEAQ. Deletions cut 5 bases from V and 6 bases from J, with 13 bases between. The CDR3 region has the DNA TGTGCCAGCAGCACCCCTCCCGGGGCTGAAGCTTTCTTT. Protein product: CASSTPPGAEAFF.

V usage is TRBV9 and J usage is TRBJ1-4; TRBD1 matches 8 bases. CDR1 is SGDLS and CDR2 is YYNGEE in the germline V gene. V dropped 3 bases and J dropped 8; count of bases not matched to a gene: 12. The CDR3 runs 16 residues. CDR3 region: CASSAGQGTTVEKLFF. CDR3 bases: TGTGCCAGCAGCGCAGGACAGGGAACGACTGTCGAAAAACTGTTTTTT. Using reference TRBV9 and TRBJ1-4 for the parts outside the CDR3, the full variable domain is DSGVTQTPKHLITATGQRVTLRCSPRSGDLSVYWYQQSLDQGLQFLIQYYNGEERAKGNILERFSAQQFPDLHSELNLSSLELGDSALYFCASSAGQGTTVEKLFFGSGTQLSVL.

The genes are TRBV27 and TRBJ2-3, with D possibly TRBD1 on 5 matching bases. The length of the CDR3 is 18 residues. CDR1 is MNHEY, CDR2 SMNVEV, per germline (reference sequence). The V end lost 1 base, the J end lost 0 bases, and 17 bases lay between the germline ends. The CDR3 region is CASSLWGQGSHSTDTQYF. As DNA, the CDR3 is TGTGCCAGCAGTTTATGGGGCCAGGGCAGTCATAGCACAGATACGCAGTATTTT.

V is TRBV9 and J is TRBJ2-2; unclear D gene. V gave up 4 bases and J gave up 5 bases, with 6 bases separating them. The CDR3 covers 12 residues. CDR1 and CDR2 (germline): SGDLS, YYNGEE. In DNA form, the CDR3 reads TGTGCCAGCAGCCATGAGACCGGGGAGCTGTTTTTT. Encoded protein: CASSHETGELFF.

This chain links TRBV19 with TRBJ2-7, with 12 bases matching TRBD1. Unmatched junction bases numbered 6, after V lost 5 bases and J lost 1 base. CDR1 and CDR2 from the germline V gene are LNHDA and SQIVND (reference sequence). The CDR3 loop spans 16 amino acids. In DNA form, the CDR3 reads TGTGCCAGTAGTTACCCGGGACAGGGGGCATCCTACGAGCAGTACTTC. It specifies CASSYPGQGASYEQYF.

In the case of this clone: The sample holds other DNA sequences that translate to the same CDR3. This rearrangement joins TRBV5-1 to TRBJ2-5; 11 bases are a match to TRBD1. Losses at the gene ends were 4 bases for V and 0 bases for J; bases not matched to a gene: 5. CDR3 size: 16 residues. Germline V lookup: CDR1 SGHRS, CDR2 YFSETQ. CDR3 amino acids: CASSGGTGGYQETQYF. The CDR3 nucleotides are TGCGCCAGCAGCGGGGGGACAGGGGGGTACCAAGAGACCCAGTACTTC.

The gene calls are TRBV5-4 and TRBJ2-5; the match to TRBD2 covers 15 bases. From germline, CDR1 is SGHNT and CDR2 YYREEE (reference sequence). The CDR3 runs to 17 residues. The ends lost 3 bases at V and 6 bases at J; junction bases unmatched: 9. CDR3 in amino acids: CASSSFTGTSGRQTQYF. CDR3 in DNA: TGTGCCAGCAGCTCCTTTACCGGGACTAGCGGGAGGCAGACCCAGTACTTC.

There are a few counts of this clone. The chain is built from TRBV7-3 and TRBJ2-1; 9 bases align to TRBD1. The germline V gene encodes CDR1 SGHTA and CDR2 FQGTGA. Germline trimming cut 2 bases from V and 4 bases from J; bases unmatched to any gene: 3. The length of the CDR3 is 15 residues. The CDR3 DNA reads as TGTGCCAGCAGCTTAGCACAGGGGGCTTACAATGAGCAGTTCTTC. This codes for CASSLAQGAYNEQFF.

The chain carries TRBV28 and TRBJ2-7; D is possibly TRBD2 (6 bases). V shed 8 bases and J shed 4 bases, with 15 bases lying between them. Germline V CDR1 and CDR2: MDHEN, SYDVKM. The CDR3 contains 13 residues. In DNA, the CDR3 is TGTGCCAGCGTTGAGGCGGGGAAATACGAGCAGTACTTC. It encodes CASVEAGKYEQYF.

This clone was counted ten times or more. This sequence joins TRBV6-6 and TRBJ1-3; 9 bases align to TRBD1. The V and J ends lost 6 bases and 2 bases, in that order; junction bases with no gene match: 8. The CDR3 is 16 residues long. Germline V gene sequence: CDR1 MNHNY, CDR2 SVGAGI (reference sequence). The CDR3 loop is CASSTTTGGTGNTIYF. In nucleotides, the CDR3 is TGTGCCAGCAGCACAACGACAGGGGGGACTGGAAACACCATATATTTT.

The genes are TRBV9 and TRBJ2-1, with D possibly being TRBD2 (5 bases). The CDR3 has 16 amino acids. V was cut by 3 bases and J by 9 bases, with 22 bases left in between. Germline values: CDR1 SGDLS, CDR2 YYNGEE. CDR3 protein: CASSGPYLEDVSEQFF. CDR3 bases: TGTGCCAGCAGCGGTCCTTATTTGGAGGACGTAAGTGAGCAGTTCTTC.